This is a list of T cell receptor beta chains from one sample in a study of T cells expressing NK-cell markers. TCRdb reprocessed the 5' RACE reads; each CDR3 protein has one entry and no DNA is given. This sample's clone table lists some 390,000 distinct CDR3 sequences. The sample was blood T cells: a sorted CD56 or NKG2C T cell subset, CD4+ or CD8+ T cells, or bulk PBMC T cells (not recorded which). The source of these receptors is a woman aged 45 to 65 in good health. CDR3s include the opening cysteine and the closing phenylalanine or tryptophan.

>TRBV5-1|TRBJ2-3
CASNYNGDTQYF
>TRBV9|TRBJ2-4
CASSETSGRLSGAKNIQYF
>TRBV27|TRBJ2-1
CASSLTSGRANEQFF
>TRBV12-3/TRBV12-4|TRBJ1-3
CASSLRGGPSGNTIYF
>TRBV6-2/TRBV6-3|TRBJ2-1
CASSYPGLGGNNEQFF
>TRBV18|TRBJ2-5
CASSPPGVRETQYF
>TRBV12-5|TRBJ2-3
CASSETSGADTQYF
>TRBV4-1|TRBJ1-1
CASSQDFYWGGSNTEAFF
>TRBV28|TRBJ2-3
CASRAGSGKDTQYF
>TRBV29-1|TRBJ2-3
CSVAPFPFDTQYF
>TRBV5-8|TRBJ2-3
CASSLGGHSTDTQYF
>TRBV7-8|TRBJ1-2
CASSLQGAYGYTF
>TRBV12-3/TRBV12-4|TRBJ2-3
CASSFFGDTQYF
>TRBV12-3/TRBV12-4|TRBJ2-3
CASSLYLASPTDTQYF
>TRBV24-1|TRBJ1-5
CATSAGDNQPQHF
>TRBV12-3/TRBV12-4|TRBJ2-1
CASSLGAGLKEQFF
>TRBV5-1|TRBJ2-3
CASSLGGDRTDTQYF
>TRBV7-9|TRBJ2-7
CASSSPWTGSYEQYF
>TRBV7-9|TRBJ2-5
CASSPRRTGQIETQYF
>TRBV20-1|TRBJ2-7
CSASPQTSGRVRYEQYF
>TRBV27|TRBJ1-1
CASSLVQGMTTEAFF
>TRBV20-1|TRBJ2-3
CSARGRLALTDTQYF
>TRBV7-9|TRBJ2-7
CASSLVPDRGYEQYF
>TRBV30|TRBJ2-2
CASAAREGTGELFF
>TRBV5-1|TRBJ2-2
CASSWDRRNTGELFF
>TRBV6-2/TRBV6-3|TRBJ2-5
CASGDEREETQYF
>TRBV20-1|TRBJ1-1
CSAPDRGEAFF
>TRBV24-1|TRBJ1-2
CATSARGTNYGYTF
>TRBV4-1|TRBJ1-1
CASSQEGFGAGGPEAFF
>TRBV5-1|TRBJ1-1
CASSLEQGITEAFF
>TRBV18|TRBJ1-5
CASSPIAGGDRRQPQHF
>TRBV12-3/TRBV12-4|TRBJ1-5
CASSLAAGQRNQPQHF
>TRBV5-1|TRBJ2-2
CASSLDGQGGTGELFF
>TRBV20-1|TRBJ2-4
CSARTRGSGNIQYF
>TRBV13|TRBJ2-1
CASSSFRGTRWNNEQFF
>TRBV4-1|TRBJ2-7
CASSQVVIADTYEQYF
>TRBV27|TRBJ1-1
CASSAGGRAEAFF
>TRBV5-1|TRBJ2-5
CASSSTPLPGPEETQYF
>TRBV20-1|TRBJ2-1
CSARDREEELIYNEQFF
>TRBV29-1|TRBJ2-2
CSVGGARAGELFF
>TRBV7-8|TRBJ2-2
CASSEGQGGTGELFF
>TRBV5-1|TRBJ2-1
CASSLGFLGNEQFF
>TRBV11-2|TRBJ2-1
CASGLAGGPYNEQFF
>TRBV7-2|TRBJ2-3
CASSPHTTDTQYF
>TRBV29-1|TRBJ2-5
CSVGRLAGNQEETQYF
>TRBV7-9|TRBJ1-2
CASSGTGYTYGYTF
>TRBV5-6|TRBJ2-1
CASSLAGGLSYNEQFF
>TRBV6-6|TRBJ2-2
CASSVALAGELFF
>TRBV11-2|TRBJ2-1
CASSSPVKGGSYNEQFF
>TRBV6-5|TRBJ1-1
CATEPDRAGRNTEAFF